This TCR beta chain was retrieved from a study of blood T cells in healthy people across ages. Through a sample-barcoded 5' primer and a J-beta primer mix, a second PCR was run for roughly 6 to 11 cycles. TCRdb passed the 5' RACE reads through MiXCR, listing each CDR3 protein once. This table holds 1.5 million to 2 million distinct CDR3 sequences, roughly 50% found once. CDR3 length: 14 residues. Trimming removed 10 bases from V and 0 bases from J, with 15 bases in between. The germline V gene has CDR1 ENHRY and CDR2 SYGVKD. Sequencing was carried out using blood. J is TRBJ2-5 and V is TRBV10-3; tentative D call: TRBD1 (5 bases). The sequence was obtained from a middle-aged woman in good health. The CDR3 here is CATQPAGNQETQYF. The CDR3 DNA reads TGTGCCACCCAACCTGCAGGGAACCAAGAGACCCAGTACTTC.